A single T cell receptor beta chain is shown here with its context. Treatment of the sample: preoperative locoregional IRX-2 cytokine immunotherapy. Preoperative locoregional IRX-2 cytokine immunotherapy was tested in the phase Ib source study. TCRdb keeps only in-frame clones here, not all; method: immunoSEQ multiplex PCR. The sample contains 20,000 to 30,000 clones, around 75% of which appear only once. The data derive from a study of preoperative IRX-2 immunotherapy in early breast cancer. V shed 3 bases and J 1 base; nucleotides not matched to a gene: 6. This CDR3 is built from 17 residues. Per germline, CDR1 SGHVT and CDR2 SQSDAQ.

The specimen comprised lymph node tissue, sampled before IRX-2 immunotherapy. This TCR came from a human donor with breast cancer. The chain links TRBV7-4 to TRBJ2-3, with TRBD2 matching 11 bases. The CDR3 spells CASSLLLAGAGTDTQYF. In DNA, the CDR3 is TGTGCCAGCAGCTTGTTACTAGCGGGGGCCGGCACAGATACGCAGTATTTT. The variable domain in full, with the rest retrieved from reference TRBV7-4 and TRBJ2-3, is GAGVSQSPRYKVAKRGRDVALRCDSISGHVTLYWYRQTLGQGSEVLTYSQSDAQRDKSGRPSGRFSAERPERSVSTLKIQRTEQGDSAVYLCASSLLLAGAGTDTQYFGPGTRLTVL.